Detailed here is one T cell receptor (beta chain). Its antigen is as yet unknown. The CDR3 runs 14 residues. CDR1 is SGHDN, CDR2 FVKESK, per germline. V lost 3 bases, J lost 7 bases, and 10 bases lay in between. PCR was performed a second time for about 7 to 12 cycles using a sample-barcoded 5' primer and a J-beta primer mix. TCRdb re-called the 5' RACE reads with MiXCR, one entry per CDR3 protein. The table has 1.5 million or so distinct CDR3 sequences, about 43% seen once. The entry originates in a study of blood T cells in healthy people across ages. Study conclusions and caveats: The long-lived group displayed more naive CD4+ cells, plus higher diversity, than the aged donors did.

The chain joins TRBV14 to TRBJ1-6; no firm D call. The sequence derives from a woman under 30 in good health. Material: blood. CDR3 in DNA: TGTGCCAGCAGCCATGGAGGGTCGAATTCACCCCTCCACTTT. Translation: CASSHGGSNSPLHF.